Listed here are 5 T cell receptor beta chains from one sample, sequenced in a study of naive and memory T cell subsets. Broader study findings: Especially in CD8 cells, naive repertoires contained a few larger clonotypes, possibly CD45RA-re-expressing memory cells.

Their specific antigens are unknown. Both TRBC1 and TRBC2 were covered by a beta constant-region primer of two equimolar oligonucleotides. Four rounds of PCR amplified the ligated cDNA using nested alpha and beta constant-region primers plus SP2. TCRdb fed the UMI-ligation and nested PCR reads into MiXCR, producing one record per CDR3 protein. The sample has 130,000 to 150,000 distinct CDR3 sequences, 22% seen once. The sequencing input was naive CD4+ T cells from blood. These receptors were taken from a human donor in good health.

V usage is TRBV28 and J usage is TRBJ2-1; D is perhaps TRBD1 (7 bases). The CDR3 covers 15 residues. Trimming left V 3 bases short and J 5 bases short, with 14 bases between. Germline V CDR1 and CDR2: MDHEN, SYDVKM. The CDR3 region is CASSFRPRGDNEQFF. CDR3 nucleotides: TGTGCCAGCAGTTTTCGTCCCAGGGGGGACAATGAGCAGTTCTTC.

This clonotype appeared a few times. The chain employs TRBV2 and TRBJ2-1, with D hard to call. The germline gives CDR1 SNHLY, CDR2 FYNNEI. The CDR3 has 15 residues. The V end was cut by 4 bases, the J end by 0 bases, with 10 bases between. CDR3 protein: CASSVASISYNEQFF. CDR3 in DNA: TGTGCCAGCAGTGTTGCAAGTATCTCCTACAATGAGCAGTTCTTC.

The table lists this clonotype with a few counts. This rearrangement joins TRBV20-1 to TRBJ2-2, with 14 bases matching TRBD2. Germline V CDR1 and CDR2: DFQATT, SNEGSKA (reference sequence). The ends lost 3 bases at V and 7 bases at J; junction bases unmatched: 1. The CDR3 covers 14 residues. The CDR3 loop reads CSARGLAGVGELFF. DNA of the CDR3: TGCAGTGCTAGGGGACTAGCGGGAGTCGGGGAGCTGTTTTTT.

The rearrangement uses TRBV7-9 and TRBJ2-4; D gene unclear. This CDR3 is built from 11 residues. Trimming took 5 bases from V and 7 from J, leaving 6 bases between them. Per the germline V gene, CDR1 is SEHNR and CDR2 is FQNEAQ (reference sequence). Here the CDR3 reads CASSNVNIQYF. The CDR3 bases are TGTGCCAGCAGCAACGTGAACATTCAGTACTTC.

The chain couples TRBV3-1 to TRBJ2-7, with D uncertain. Germline CDR1 LGHDT, CDR2 YNNKEL (reference sequence). There are 13 residues in the CDR3. V was trimmed by 1 base and J by 5 bases, leaving 9 bases between them. The CDR3 DNA follows: TGTGCCAGCAGCCAAGGTATGCGGAACGAGCAGTACTTC. Amino acids: CASSQGMRNEQYF.